This T cell receptor beta chain was obtained from a study of human T cells and chemical hapten exposure. Across the whole study: Affected patients, primarily female, had alopecia areata, totalis or universalis.

TCRdb redid the calling of the RACE reads with MiXCR, one entry per CDR3 protein. This sample has roughly 130,000 distinct CDR3 sequences, with about 11% found just once. Time point noted: patch test 3, about 24 weeks after DPC sensitization. Treatment meaning: therapeutic diphenylcyclopropenone sensitization with weekly scalp DPC. Germline V CDR1 and CDR2: SGHVS, FNYEAQ. This CDR3 contains 15 residues. V was pared by 5 bases and J by 0 bases, with 10 bases between. This clonotype originated in a woman in her fifties or sixties with alopecia areata. Some clones in this sample may be carry-over from other donors' samples. The chain links TRBV7-6 to TRBJ2-2; D unresolved. This material consisted of whole blood, taken in connection with sensitization to the hapten diphenylcyclopropenone (DPC). Here the CDR3 reads CASSPGVANTGELFF. The DNA of the CDR3 is TGTGCCAGCAGCCCAGGAGTCGCGAACACCGGGGAGCTGTTTTTT.